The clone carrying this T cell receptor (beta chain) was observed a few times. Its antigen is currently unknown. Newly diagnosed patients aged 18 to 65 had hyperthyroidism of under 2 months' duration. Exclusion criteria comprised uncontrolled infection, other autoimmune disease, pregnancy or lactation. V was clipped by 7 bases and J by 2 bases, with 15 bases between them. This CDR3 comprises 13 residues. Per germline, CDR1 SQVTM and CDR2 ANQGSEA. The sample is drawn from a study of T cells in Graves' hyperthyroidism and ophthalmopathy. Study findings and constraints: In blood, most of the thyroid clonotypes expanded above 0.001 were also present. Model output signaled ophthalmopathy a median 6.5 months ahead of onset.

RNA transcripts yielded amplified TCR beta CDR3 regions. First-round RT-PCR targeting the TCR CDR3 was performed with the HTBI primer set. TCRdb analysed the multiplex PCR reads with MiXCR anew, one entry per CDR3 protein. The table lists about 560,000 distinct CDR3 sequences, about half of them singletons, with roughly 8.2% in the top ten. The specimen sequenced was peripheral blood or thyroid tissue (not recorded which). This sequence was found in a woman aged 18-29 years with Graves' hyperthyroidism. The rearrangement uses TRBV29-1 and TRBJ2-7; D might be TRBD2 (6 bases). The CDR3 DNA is TGCAGCGCCCGCGTGACTAGTCCCTACGAGCAGTACTTC. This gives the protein CSARVTSPYEQYF.